This TCR beta chain was documented in a study of regulatory T cells in long-lasting Graves disease (dated by TCRdb to about 2021). Regarding the study in general: Persistent Graves' disease meant more than 5 years of antithyroid drug treatment with TSH receptor autoantibodies that stayed positive. The study was registered as a clinical trial and conducted in China. Antithyroid drugs had been taken for 10 to 13 years on average by persistent Graves' disease patients in the clinical cohort. Persistent Graves' disease patients were compared with newly diagnosed Graves' disease patients by peripheral blood TCR sequencing and RNA sequencing. A total of about 33 samples underwent TCR sequencing: about 13 from persistent and roughly 20 from newly diagnosed Graves' disease patients. Findings and caveats that apply to the study as a whole: Preferential use of TRBV28, TRBJ1-2 and TRBJ2-5 was observed in persistent disease, whereas TRBV20-1 and TRBJ2-1 were favored in newly diagnosed disease. The small sample size was acknowledged by the authors as a limitation that may reduce accuracy. The study examined only peripheral blood because the primary lesion, thyroid tissue, could not be accessed. Only the TCR beta chain was sequenced and analyzed. More public clonotypes were shared among persistent patients (over 2,500) than among newly diagnosed patients (966). Compared with newly diagnosed patients, persistent Graves' disease patients had lower TCR Shannon entropy and fewer highly expanded clones, which suggests clonal expansion.

The sample's time point label, in plain terms: persistent/refractory GD, antithyroid drugs over 5 years with positive TRAb. For both TCR sequencing and RNA sequencing, RNA was extracted from PBMCs using TRIzol. The diagnosis of Graves' disease followed American Thyroid Association guidelines. Recruitment of patients was carried out at an endocrinology department in Xi'an, China. Each patient gave approximately 9 milliliters of peripheral blood, collected in an EDTA anticoagulant tube. Ficoll Paque Plus density gradient separation was used to isolate PBMCs, and no additional T cell sorting was done. RNA quality was checked with an Agilent 2100 Bioanalyzer and agarose gel, and concentration with a NanoDrop 2000. The library was prepared using multiplex PCR. Data came from an Illumina HiSeq 4000. To build TCR beta libraries, CDR3 regions were amplified by Arm-PCR using iRepertoire HTBI primers. PCR products were gel purified before sequencing. Processing in the source paper ran as follows. Across samples, some 62 TRBV and roughly 15 TRBJ segments were identified and used for gene usage analysis of CDR3 amino acid clonotypes. Filtered high-quality paired reads were merged into contigs using COPE and FqMerger. BLAST was used to align contigs to IMGT TRBV, TRBD and TRBJ reference genes, with CDR3 defined following IMGT. Highly expanded clones were defined as clonotypes with a frequency above 0.1%. Shannon entropy served as the measure of repertoire diversity, while the Gini coefficient captured V-J evenness. Clonotypes shared by more than one individual were considered public. TCRdb handled the public reads itself, with Q25 trimming in fastp and clone calling in MiXCR, and kept productive beta chains. Every entry covers one CDR3 protein and lists the most common genes and DNA from its rows. The V and J calls were not made by the authors but by TCRdb's processing. This sample comprises about 460,000 distinct CDR3 sequences, about 22% of them detected only once. Around 14% of the sample is in the top ten clones.

Taken from the germline V gene, the CDR1 and CDR2 loops are MDHEN and SYDVKM. Inclusive of the bounding cysteine and phenylalanine, the CDR3 is 17 residues long. Only the CDR3 DNA is retained, 51 bases long and in frame from the first base. V ends up 7 bases short and J 4 bases short, with an unmatched junction base count of 10. Notes on this clonotype: The antigen this receptor binds is unknown. Within one base of it there is no much larger clone, and no base qualities were kept.

The receptor's source is a female donor with Graves disease. The chain is encoded by TRBV28 joined to TRBJ2-1; 13 central bases correspond to TRBD2. Sample: peripheral blood mononuclear cells (PBMCs), taken when the disease was refractory, from a patient treated with antithyroid drugs. The DNA reads as follows: TGTGCCAGCACCTCACAGGGACTAGCGGGGTCTTACAATGAGCAGTTCTTC. This encodes CASTSQGLAGSYNEQFF.